These 31 T cell receptor beta chains were all obtained from the same sample, sequenced in a study of blood T cell repertoires in COVID-19. Here immunoSEQ multiplex PCR was the method, and the copy in TCRdb shows in-frame clones only, minus some. The profile shows approximately 140,000 clones, approximately 86% of them singletons. What was sequenced was peripheral blood. The receptors were gathered from a woman aged 55 to 70 with active or convalescent COVID-19.

This clone was picked up a small number of times. The chain couples TRBV6-2 or TRBV6-3 to TRBJ2-5, with 13 bases that match TRBD2. V lost 5 bases to trimming and J lost 1 base; unmatched junction nucleotides: 1. Germline V gene data show CDR1 as MNHEY and CDR2 as SVGEGT. This CDR3 has 15 residues. The CDR3 bases are TGTGCCAGCAGTGGACTAGCGGGGGCCCAAGAGACCCAGTACTTC. Its translation: CASSGLAGAQETQYF.

The J gene is TRBJ1-5, the V gene TRBV30; D may be TRBD1 (5 bases). Trimming removed 3 bases from V and 0 bases from J, with 9 bases in between. This CDR3 has 14 amino acids. Germline V CDR1 and CDR2: GTSNPN, SVGIG (reference sequence). This chain's CDR3 is CAWSHGGSNQPQHF. The CDR3 DNA reads as TGTGCCTGGAGCCACGGGGGTAGCAATCAGCCCCAGCATTTT.

The rearrangement uses TRBV10-1 and TRBJ2-7; D remains ambiguous. There are 12 residues in the CDR3. V lost 6 bases to trimming and J lost 4 bases, with 10 bases between them. Germline V lookup: CDR1 WNHNN, CDR2 SYGVQD (reference sequence). CDR3 residues: CASRQIRYEQYF. The CDR3 region has the DNA TGCGCCAGCAGGCAAATCAGGTACGAGCAGTACTTC.

This chain links TRBV4-3 with TRBJ2-1, with D maybe TRBD1 (5 bases). Trimming took off 0 bases at V and 7 bases at J, with 13 bases between the two ends. CDR3 length equals 15 residues. Per the germline V gene, CDR1 is LGHNA and CDR2 is YSLEER. Here the CDR3 DNA reads TGCGCCAGCAGCCAAGAAGGGGCAGGGTGGAATGAGCAGTTCTTC. It codes for CASSQEGAGWNEQFF.

The genes are TRBV10-3 and TRBJ1-1, with 9 bases lining up with TRBD1. The CDR3 contains 14 residues. Germline V gene data show CDR1 as ENHRY and CDR2 as SYGVKD. The ends lost 9 bases at V and 4 bases at J; junction bases unmatched: 9. CDR3 residues: CAIVRDRGSTEAFF. The CDR3 DNA reads TGTGCCATTGTGAGAGACAGGGGGTCCACTGAAGCTTTCTTT.

This clone was found a few times. J is TRBJ1-1 and V is TRBV2; the D is unclear. CDR1 SNHLY and CDR2 FYNNEI come from the germline V gene. This CDR3 comprises 11 residues. The V end was cut by 4 bases, the J end by 11 bases, with 11 bases between. CDR3 in DNA: TGTGCCAGCAGTGTTTTATTCGAGGCTTTCTTT. Amino acid sequence: CASSVLFEAFF. The variable domain in full, with the rest retrieved from reference TRBV2 and TRBJ1-1, is EPEVTQTPSHQVTQMGQEVILRCVPISNHLYFYWYRQILGQKVEFLVSFYNNEISEKSEIFDDQFSVERPDGSNFTLKIRSTKLEDSAMYFCASSVLFEAFFGQGTRLTVV.

J is TRBJ1-6 and V is TRBV3-1 (or the pseudogene TRBV3-2); 8 positions match TRBD1. Germline trimming cut 5 bases from V and 7 bases from J; bases unmatched to any gene: 10. CDR3 length: 16 amino acids. CDR1 is LGHDT and CDR2 is YNNKEL in the germline V gene (reference sequence). The CDR3 region has the DNA TGTGCCAGCAGCTGGACCGGGACAGGTGCCAATTCACCCCTCCACTTT. Translating it yields CASSWTGTGANSPLHF.

The V gene is TRBV11-3, the J gene TRBJ2-3, with TRBD2 identical over 8 bases. With 0 bases clipped from V and 2 bases from J, the junction kept 4 bases outside the gene matches. CDR3 size: 16 residues. Germline loops: CDR1 SGHNT, CDR2 YENEEA. The CDR3 DNA reads TGTGCCAGCAGCTTAGATGGCGGGGGGACCACAGATACGCAGTATTTT. It codes for CASSLDGGGTTDTQYF.

The chain joins TRBV4-1 to TRBJ1-2; unclear D gene. V was trimmed by 0 bases and J by 1 base, leaving 12 bases between them. This CDR3 has 16 residues. The V gene's germline CDR1 is MGHRA and CDR2 YSYEKL. The CDR3 nucleotides read TGCGCCAGCAGCCAAGATGAATGGTACATTAACTATGGCTACACCTTC. Translating gives CASSQDEWYINYGYTF.

The rearrangement links TRBV19 to TRBJ2-7; the D gene is possibly TRBD2 (6 bases). Germline assignment: CDR1 LNHDA and CDR2 SQIVND (reference sequence). This CDR3 contains 13 residues. V lost 2 bases, J lost 6 bases, and 11 bases lay in between. CDR3 in amino acids: CASSIRRGSEQYF. The CDR3 DNA is TGTGCCAGTAGTATACGGCGGGGCTCCGAGCAGTACTTC.

This clone was counted a single time. The J gene is TRBJ2-7, the V gene TRBV10-3; 10 bases are a match to TRBD1. Germline V CDR1 and CDR2: ENHRY, SYGVKD. The CDR3 is 13 amino acids. Trimming cost V 3 bases and J 6 bases; bases outside gene matches: 2. The CDR3 is CAISDGTGVEQYF. The DNA of the CDR3 is TGTGCCATCAGTGACGGGACAGGGGTCGAGCAGTACTTC.

The chain has TRBV11-3 and TRBJ2-3; 8 bases align to TRBD1. This CDR3 comprises 14 residues. Germline assignment: CDR1 SGHNT and CDR2 YENEEA. V lost 4 bases, J lost 4 bases, and 4 bases stayed unmatched. CDR3 amino acids: CASSWTGRADTQYF. Written as DNA, the CDR3 is TGTGCCAGCAGCTGGACAGGGAGAGCAGATACGCAGTATTTT.

The V and J genes are TRBV27 and TRBJ2-2; 8 bases are a match to TRBD1. CDR3 length: 16 residues. V lost 4 bases and J lost 4; bases outside the gene matches: 8. The germline CDR1 and CDR2 sequences are MNHEY and SMNVEV (reference sequence). DNA of the CDR3: TGTGCCAGCAGTTCCGACGGACAGGGCCGCACCGGGGAGCTGTTTTTT. The encoded protein is CASSSDGQGRTGELFF.

The sample holds a few counts of this clone. The rearrangement joins TRBV27 to TRBJ2-1; TRBD2 is a possible D gene (6 bases). Trimming removed 5 bases at V and 0 bases at J, with 14 bases between. This CDR3 is 16 amino acids long. Germline CDR1 reads MNHEY; CDR2 reads SMNVEV (reference sequence). The CDR3 protein is CASSKDYKISYNEQFF. The CDR3 nucleotides are TGTGCCAGCAGTAAGGACTACAAGATCTCCTACAATGAGCAGTTCTTC.

This clone was counted once. The V call is TRBV19, the J call TRBJ2-2; TRBD1 matches 9 bases. CDR1 and CDR2 from the germline V gene are LNHDA and SQIVND (reference sequence). CDR3 length: 16 amino acids. Trimming removed 6 bases from V and 5 bases from J; junction bases left unmatched: 10. CDR3 in DNA: TGTGCCAGTAGGGAAGGAACCGGGACAGGGACCGGGGAGCTGTTTTTT. Translation: CASREGTGTGTGELFF.

V and J are TRBV6-4 and TRBJ1-5; D remains ambiguous. CDR3 length: 16 amino acids. CDR1 is MRHNA and CDR2 is SNTAGT in the germline V gene. V dropped 4 bases and J dropped 4 bases, with 17 bases sitting between them. CDR3 loop: CASSADGGSPNQPQHF. CDR3 DNA sequence: TGTGCCAGCAGTGCCGACGGAGGCAGCCCAAATCAGCCCCAGCATTTT.

This clone was picked up one time. The V and J genes are TRBV19 and TRBJ1-4; TRBD1 matches at 7 bases. CDR1 and CDR2 (germline): LNHDA, SQIVND (reference sequence). V was clipped by 5 bases and J by 8 bases; unmatched bases: 14. CDR3 size: 16 residues. The CDR3 loop reads CASSPTRTGKEEKLFF. The CDR3 coding sequence is TGTGCCAGTAGTCCGACCCGGACAGGCAAGGAAGAAAAACTGTTTTTT.

The chain recombines TRBV6-2 or TRBV6-3 with TRBJ2-1; 8 bases map to TRBD1. The CDR3 runs to 17 residues. V gave up 6 bases and J gave up 0 bases; unmatched junction bases: 10. Per germline, CDR1 MNHEY and CDR2 SVGEGT. The CDR3 coding sequence is TGTGCCAGCAGCAAAACCACAGGGGGGCCCTCCTACAATGAGCAGTTCTTC. Translating gives CASSKTTGGPSYNEQFF.

V and J are TRBV10-1 and TRBJ2-3; 13 bases align to TRBD2. The germline V gene has CDR1 WNHNN and CDR2 SYGVQD (reference sequence). Trimming at V came to 6 bases and at J to 4 bases, leaving 4 bases not matched to a gene. CDR3 size: 15 residues. The CDR3 is CASSATSGGADTQYF. The CDR3 nucleotides read TGCGCCAGCAGCGCCACTAGCGGGGGGGCAGATACGCAGTATTTT.

V and J are TRBV5-1 and TRBJ1-1, with 11 bases fitting TRBD1. Per germline, CDR1 SGHRS and CDR2 YFSETQ. The J segment lost 7 bases and the V segment lost 0 bases, leaving 8 bases of the junction unmatched. The CDR3 runs 16 residues. The CDR3 DNA reads TGCGCCAGCAGCTTGGACGGGGACAGGGGGTACATTGAAGCTTTCTTT. This codes for CASSLDGDRGYIEAFF.

V is TRBV24-1 and J is TRBJ2-2; 9 nucleotides align to TRBD1. The length of the CDR3 is 14 residues. From germline, CDR1 is KGHDR and CDR2 SFDVKD. Unmatched junction bases numbered 3, after V lost 4 bases and J lost 7 bases. The CDR3 nucleotides are TGTGCCACCAGTGACAACAGGGGGCGCGGGGAGCTGTTTTTT. The encoded protein is CATSDNRGRGELFF.

This clone was observed a few times. The chain recombines TRBV3-1 (or the pseudogene TRBV3-2) with TRBJ1-6; weak D call: TRBD1 (6 bases). Germline CDR1 is LGHDT and CDR2 is YNNKEL (reference sequence). This CDR3 comprises 17 residues. Trimming shortened V by 0 bases and J by 6 bases, and 15 bases separated the two germline ends. The CDR3 bases are TGTGCCAGCAGCCAAGATACCCCGGACAGACCTAATTCACCCCTCCACTTT. Its protein product is CASSQDTPDRPNSPLHF.

The rearrangement uses TRBV4-1 and TRBJ2-7, with a tentative D call TRBD1 (6 bases). The CDR3 loop spans 16 amino acids. Per germline, CDR1 MGHRA and CDR2 YSYEKL. The V end was cut by 3 bases, the J end by 0 bases, with 15 bases between. In DNA form, the CDR3 reads TGCGCCAGCAGCCAGCTCGGGCAGGGGCGCTCCTACGAGCAGTACTTC. Protein sequence: CASSQLGQGRSYEQYF.

The gene calls are TRBV5-4 and TRBJ2-1; 8 nucleotides line up with TRBD2. There are 15 residues in the CDR3. The trim removed 1 base at V and 4 bases at J, leaving 4 bases unmatched. Germline CDR1 SGHNT, CDR2 YYREEE (reference sequence). The CDR3 DNA is TGTGCCAGCAGCTTGCGGGGGGGGAGATACAATGAGCAGTTCTTC. This encodes CASSLRGGRYNEQFF.

In this sample, this clone turned up once. The gene calls are TRBV5-5 and TRBJ2-7; D may be TRBD1 (6 bases). The germline V gene has CDR1 SGHKS and CDR2 YYEKEE (reference sequence). This CDR3 is 16 amino acids long. Trimming stripped 4 bases from V and 0 bases from J, with 17 bases between. The CDR3 spells CASSRKGGSTSYEQYF. The CDR3 DNA reads as TGTGCCAGCAGCAGGAAAGGGGGTTCCACCTCCTACGAGCAGTACTTC.

The V call is TRBV7-2, the J call TRBJ1-6, with D possibly being TRBD1 (6 bases). V was clipped by 7 bases and J by 5 bases, with 15 bases between them. Germline loops: CDR1 SGHTA, CDR2 FQGNSA. There are 15 residues in the CDR3. DNA for the CDR3: TGTGCCAGCACTCCCCAGGGGTGGAATAATTCACCCCTCCACTTT. It codes for CASTPQGWNNSPLHF.

This CDR3 reads CASSRGTVPLNTEAFF. The CDR3 DNA follows: TGCGCCAGCAGCCGAGGGACAGTCCCGTTAAACACTGAAGCTTTCTTT. V usage is TRBV4-1 and J usage is TRBJ1-1, with 7 bases matching TRBD1. The CDR3 has 16 amino acids. Germline V CDR1 and CDR2: MGHRA, YSYEKL. J gave up 2 bases and V 4 bases, and 10 bases lay outside the gene matches.

This clone was found once. The CDR3 loop is CATSDALDRLLYNSPLHF. The CDR3 bases are TGTGCCACCAGTGACGCTCTAGACCGGCTACTCTATAATTCACCCCTCCACTTT. The chain links TRBV24-1 to TRBJ1-6; D not resolved. Trimming left V 4 bases short and J 3 bases short, with 18 bases between. Germline CDR1 is KGHDR and CDR2 is SFDVKD. This CDR3 spans 18 amino acids.

The V gene is TRBV9, the J gene TRBJ1-1, with D perhaps matching TRBD1 (6 bases). With 3 bases removed from V and 3 bases from J, the gap between germline ends came to 24 bases. CDR1 is SGDLS and CDR2 is YYNGEE in the germline V gene. The CDR3 consists of 18 residues. Here the CDR3 DNA reads TGTGCCAGCAGCGCAGGGGACCAGGGGTGGTTTTCGGACACTGAAGCTTTCTTT. It is translated as CASSAGDQGWFSDTEAFF.

The genes are TRBV4-1 and TRBJ2-1; D is possibly TRBD2 (6 bases). The CDR3 is made up of 14 amino acids. Germline loops: CDR1 MGHRA, CDR2 YSYEKL. V shed 0 bases and J shed 14 bases, with 17 bases lying between them. CDR3 amino acids: CASSQDAGGREEFF. The CDR3 nucleotides read TGCGCCAGCAGCCAAGATGCTGGCGGCAGGGAGGAGTTCTTC.

This chain connects TRBV30 to TRBJ1-1; D is unresolved. With 7 bases removed from V and 5 bases from J, the gap between germline ends came to 17 bases. CDR3 length: 13 amino acids. From germline, CDR1 is GTSNPN and CDR2 SVGIG (reference sequence). The CDR3, as DNA: TGTGCCTTCCTCCAAGCAAGGAGAACTGAAGCTTTCTTT. Amino acids: CAFLQARRTEAFF.